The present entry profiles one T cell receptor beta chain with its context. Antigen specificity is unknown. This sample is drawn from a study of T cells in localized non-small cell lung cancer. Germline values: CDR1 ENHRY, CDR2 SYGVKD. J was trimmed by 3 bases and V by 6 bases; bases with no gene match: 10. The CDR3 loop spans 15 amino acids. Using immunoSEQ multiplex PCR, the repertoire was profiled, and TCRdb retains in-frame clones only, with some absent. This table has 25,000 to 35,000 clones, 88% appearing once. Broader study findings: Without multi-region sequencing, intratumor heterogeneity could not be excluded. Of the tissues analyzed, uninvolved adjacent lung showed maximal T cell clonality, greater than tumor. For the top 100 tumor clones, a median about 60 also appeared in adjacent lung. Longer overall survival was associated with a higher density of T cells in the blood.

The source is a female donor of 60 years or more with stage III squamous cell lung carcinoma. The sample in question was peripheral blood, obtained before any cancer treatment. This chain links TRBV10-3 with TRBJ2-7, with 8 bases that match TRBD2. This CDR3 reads CAIRPSGTRDYEQYF. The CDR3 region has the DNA TGTGCCATCAGACCCTCCGGGACTAGAGACTACGAGCAGTACTTC.